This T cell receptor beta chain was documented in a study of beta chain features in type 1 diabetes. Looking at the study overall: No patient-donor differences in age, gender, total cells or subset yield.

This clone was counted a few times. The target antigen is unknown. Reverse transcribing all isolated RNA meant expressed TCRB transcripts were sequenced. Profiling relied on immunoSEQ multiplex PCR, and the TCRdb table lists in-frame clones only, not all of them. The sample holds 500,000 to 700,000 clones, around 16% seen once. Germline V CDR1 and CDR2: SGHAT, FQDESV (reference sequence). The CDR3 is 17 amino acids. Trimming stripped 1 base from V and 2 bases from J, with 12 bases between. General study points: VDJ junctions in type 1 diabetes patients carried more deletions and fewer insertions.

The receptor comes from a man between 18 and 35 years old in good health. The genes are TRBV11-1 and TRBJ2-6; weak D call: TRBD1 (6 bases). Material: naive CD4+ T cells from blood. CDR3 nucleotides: TGTGCCAGCAGCTTAGTACCTCCAGGGGCTGGGGCCAACGTCCTGACTTTC. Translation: CASSLVPPGAGANVLTF.